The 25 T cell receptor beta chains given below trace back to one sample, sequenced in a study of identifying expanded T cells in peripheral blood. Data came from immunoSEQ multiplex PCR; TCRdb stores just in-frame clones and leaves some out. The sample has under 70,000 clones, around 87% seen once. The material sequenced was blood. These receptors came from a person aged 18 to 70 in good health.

CDR3 sequence reads: CASSLQVDTEAFF. The CDR3 DNA reads as TGCGCCAGCAGCTTACAGGTTGACACTGAAGCTTTCTTT. The J gene is TRBJ1-1, the V gene TRBV5-1; a possible D gene is TRBD1 (5 bases). Trimming left V 2 bases short and J 3 bases short, with 8 bases between. The length of the CDR3 is 13 residues. CDR1 and CDR2 (germline): SGHRS, YFSETQ.

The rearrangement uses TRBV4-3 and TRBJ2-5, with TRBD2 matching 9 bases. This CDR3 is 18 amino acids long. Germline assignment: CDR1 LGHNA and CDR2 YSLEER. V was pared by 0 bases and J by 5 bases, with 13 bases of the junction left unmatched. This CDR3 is CASSQDPGRAGGRETQYF. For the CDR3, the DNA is TGCGCCAGCAGCCAAGATCCCGGCCGGGCGGGAGGGCGTGAGACCCAGTACTTC.

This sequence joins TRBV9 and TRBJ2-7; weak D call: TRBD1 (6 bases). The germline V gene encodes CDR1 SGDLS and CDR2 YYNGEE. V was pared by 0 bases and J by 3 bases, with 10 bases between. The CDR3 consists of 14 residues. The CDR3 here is CASSVGQADYEQYF. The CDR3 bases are TGTGCCAGCAGCGTAGGACAGGCTGACTACGAGCAGTACTTC.

This CDR3 reads CASSLQGTEAFF. CDR3 bases: TGTGCCAGCAGCTTACAGGGGACTGAAGCTTTCTTT. The rearrangement links TRBV11-2 to TRBJ1-1; the D gene is possibly TRBD1 (6 bases). V shed 2 bases and J shed 5 bases, with 6 bases lying between them. The germline gives CDR1 SGHAT, CDR2 FQNNGV. The CDR3 runs to 12 residues.

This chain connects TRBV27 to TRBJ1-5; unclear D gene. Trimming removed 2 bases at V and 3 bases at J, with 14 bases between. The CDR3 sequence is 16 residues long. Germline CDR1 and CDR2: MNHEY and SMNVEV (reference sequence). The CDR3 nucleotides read TGTGCCAGCAGTTTAGTGTTAGGTGGGCCCAATCAGCCCCAGCATTTT. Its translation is CASSLVLGGPNQPQHF.

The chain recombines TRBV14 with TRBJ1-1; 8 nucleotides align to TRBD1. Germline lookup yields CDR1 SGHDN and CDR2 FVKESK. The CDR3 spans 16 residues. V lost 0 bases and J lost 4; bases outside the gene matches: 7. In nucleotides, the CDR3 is TGTGCCAGCAGCCAAGATCCTTCAGGGACAGGCACTGAAGCTTTCTTT. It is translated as CASSQDPSGTGTEAFF.

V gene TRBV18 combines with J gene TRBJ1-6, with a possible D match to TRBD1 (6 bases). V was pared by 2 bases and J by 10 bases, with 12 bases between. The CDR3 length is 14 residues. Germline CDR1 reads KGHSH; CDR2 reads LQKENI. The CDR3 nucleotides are TGTGCCAGCTCACCAGGGGGGGGCAGGTCACCCCTCCACTTT. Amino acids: CASSPGGGRSPLHF.

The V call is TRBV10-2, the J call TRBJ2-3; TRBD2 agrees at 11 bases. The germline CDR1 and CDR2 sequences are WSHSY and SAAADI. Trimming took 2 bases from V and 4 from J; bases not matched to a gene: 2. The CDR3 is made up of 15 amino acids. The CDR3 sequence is CASSEPSGRSDTQYF. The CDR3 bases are TGCGCCAGCAGTGAGCCTAGCGGGAGGTCAGATACGCAGTATTTT.

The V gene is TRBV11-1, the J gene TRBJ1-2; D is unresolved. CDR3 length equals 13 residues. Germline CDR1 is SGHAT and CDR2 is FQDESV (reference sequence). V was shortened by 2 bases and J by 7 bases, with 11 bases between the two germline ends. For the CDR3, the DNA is TGTGCCAGCAGCTTAAGAGGGCGGGGTGGCTACACCTTC. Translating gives CASSLRGRGGYTF. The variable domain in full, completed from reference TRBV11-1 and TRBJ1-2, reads EAEVAQSPRYKITEKSQAVAFWCDPISGHATLYWYRQILGQGPELLVQFQDESVVDDSQLPKDRFSAERLKGVDSTLKIQPAELGDSAMYLCASSLRGRGGYTFGSGTRLTVV.

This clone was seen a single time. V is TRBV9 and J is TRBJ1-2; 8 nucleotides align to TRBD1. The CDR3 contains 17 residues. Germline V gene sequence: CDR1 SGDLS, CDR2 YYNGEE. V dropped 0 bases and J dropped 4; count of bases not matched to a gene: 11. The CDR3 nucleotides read TGTGCCAGCAGCGTAGACGACAGGGGTACCGGGAGCTATGGCTACACCTTC. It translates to CASSVDDRGTGSYGYTF.

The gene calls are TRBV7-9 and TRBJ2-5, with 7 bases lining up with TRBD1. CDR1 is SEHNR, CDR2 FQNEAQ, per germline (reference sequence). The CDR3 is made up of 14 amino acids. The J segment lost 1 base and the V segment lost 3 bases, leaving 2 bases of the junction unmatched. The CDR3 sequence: CASSLAGGQETQYF. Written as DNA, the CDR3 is TGTGCCAGCAGCTTGGCAGGGGGCCAAGAGACCCAGTACTTC. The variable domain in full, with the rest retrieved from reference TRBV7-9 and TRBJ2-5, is DTGVSQNPRHKITKRGQNVTFRCDPISEHNRLYWYRQTLGQGPEFLTYFQNEAQLEKSRLLSDRFSAERPKGSFSTLEIQRTEQGDSAMYLCASSLAGGQETQYFGPGTRLLVL.

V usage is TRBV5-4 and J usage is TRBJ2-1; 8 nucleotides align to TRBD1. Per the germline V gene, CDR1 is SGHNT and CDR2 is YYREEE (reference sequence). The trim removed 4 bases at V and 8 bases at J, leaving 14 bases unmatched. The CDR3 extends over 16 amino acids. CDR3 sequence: CASSPGTGGAEDEQFF. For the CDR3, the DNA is TGTGCCAGCAGCCCAGGGACAGGTGGGGCCGAGGATGAGCAGTTCTTC.

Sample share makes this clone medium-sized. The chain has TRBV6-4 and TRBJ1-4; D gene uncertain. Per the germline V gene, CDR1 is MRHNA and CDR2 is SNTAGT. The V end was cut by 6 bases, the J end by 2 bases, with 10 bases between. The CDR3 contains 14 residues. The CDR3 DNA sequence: TGTGCCAGCAGCGAGGGTGGCACTAATGAAAAACTGTTTTTT. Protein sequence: CASSEGGTNEKLFF.

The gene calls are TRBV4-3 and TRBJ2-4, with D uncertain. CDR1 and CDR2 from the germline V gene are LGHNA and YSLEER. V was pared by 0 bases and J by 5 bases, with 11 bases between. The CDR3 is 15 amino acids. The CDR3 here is CASSQDWGGQNIQYF. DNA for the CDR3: TGCGCCAGCAGCCAAGATTGGGGTGGCCAAAACATTCAGTACTTC.

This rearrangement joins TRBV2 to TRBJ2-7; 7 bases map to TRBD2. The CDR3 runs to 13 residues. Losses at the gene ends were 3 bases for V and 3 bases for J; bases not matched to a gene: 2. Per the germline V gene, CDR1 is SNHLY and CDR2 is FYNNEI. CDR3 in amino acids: CASSDVAGYEQYF. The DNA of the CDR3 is TGTGCCAGCAGTGATGTAGCGGGCTACGAGCAGTACTTC.

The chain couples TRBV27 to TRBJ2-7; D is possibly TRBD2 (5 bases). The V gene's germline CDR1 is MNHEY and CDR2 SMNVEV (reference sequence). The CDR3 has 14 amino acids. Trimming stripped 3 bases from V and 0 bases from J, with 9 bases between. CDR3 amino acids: CASSFLGVSYEQYF. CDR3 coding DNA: TGTGCCAGCAGTTTCCTCGGGGTCTCCTACGAGCAGTACTTC.

This CDR3 is CATTPTGAVGKLFF. Written as DNA, the CDR3 is TGTGCCACCACCCCGACAGGGGCGGTGGGAAAACTGTTTTTT. The chain joins TRBV15 to TRBJ1-4; 8 bases map to TRBD1. The V segment lost 7 bases and the J segment 10 bases; nucleotides outside the gene matches: 11. Germline CDR1 reads LNHNV; CDR2 reads YYDKDF (reference sequence). The CDR3 length is 14 residues.

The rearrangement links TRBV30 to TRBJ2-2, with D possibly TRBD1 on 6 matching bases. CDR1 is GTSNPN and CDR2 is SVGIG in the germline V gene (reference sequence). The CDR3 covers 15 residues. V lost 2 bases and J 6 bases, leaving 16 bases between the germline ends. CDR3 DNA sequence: TGTGCCTGGAGTCCGCTAGGGGGAGCGGCCGGGGAGCTGTTTTTT. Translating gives CAWSPLGGAAGELFF. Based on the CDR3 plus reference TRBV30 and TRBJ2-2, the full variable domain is SQTIHQWPATLVQPVGSPLSLECTVEGTSNPNLYWYRQAAGRGLQLLFYSVGIGQISSEVPQNLSASRPQDRQFILSSKKLLLSDSGFYLCAWSPLGGAAGELFFGEGSRLTVL.

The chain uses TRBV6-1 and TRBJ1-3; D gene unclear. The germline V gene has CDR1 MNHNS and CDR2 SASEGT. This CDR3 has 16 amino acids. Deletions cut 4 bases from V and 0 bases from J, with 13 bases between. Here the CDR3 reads CASSVVAEISGNTIYF. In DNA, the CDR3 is TGTGCCAGCAGTGTGGTTGCGGAGATCTCTGGAAACACCATATATTTT.

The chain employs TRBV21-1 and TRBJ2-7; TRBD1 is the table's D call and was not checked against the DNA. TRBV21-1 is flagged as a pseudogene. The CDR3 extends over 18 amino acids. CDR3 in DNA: TGTGCCAGCAGCAAAGTCCGAAGTGGGACAACCGTCTCCTACGAGCAGTACTTC. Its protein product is CASSKVRSGTTVSYEQYF.

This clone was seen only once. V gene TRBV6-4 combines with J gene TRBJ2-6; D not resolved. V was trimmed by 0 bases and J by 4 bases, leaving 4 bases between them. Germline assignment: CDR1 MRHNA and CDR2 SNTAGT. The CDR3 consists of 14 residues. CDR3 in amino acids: CASSDSNGANVLTF. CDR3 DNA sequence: TGTGCCAGCAGTGACTCGAACGGGGCCAACGTCCTGACTTTC.

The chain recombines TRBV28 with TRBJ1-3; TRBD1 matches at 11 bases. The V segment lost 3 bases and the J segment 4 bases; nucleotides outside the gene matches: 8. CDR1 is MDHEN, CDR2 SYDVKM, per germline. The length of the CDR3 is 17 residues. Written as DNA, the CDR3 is TGTGCCAGCAGTTTCCTAGGACAGGGGGCCAGAGGAAACACCATATATTTT. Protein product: CASSFLGQGARGNTIYF.

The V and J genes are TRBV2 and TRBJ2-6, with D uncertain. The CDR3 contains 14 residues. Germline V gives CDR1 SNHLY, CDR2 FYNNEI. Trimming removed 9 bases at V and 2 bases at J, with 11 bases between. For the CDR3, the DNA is TGTGCCAGGGAGATGGAAACTGGGGCCAACGTCCTGACTTTC. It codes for CAREMETGANVLTF.

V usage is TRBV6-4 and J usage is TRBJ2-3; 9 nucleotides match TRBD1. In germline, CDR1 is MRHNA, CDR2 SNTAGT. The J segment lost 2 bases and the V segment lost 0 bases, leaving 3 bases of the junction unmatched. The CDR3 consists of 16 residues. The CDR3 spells CASSDSGTGITDTQYF. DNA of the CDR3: TGTGCCAGCAGTGACTCCGGGACAGGGATCACAGATACGCAGTATTTT.

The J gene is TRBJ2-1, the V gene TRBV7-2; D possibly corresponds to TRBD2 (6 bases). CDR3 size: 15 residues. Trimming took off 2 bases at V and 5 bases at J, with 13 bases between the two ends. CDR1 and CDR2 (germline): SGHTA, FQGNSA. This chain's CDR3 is CASSLYGGVHNEQFF. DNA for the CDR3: TGTGCCAGCAGCTTATATGGCGGGGTCCACAATGAGCAGTTCTTC.